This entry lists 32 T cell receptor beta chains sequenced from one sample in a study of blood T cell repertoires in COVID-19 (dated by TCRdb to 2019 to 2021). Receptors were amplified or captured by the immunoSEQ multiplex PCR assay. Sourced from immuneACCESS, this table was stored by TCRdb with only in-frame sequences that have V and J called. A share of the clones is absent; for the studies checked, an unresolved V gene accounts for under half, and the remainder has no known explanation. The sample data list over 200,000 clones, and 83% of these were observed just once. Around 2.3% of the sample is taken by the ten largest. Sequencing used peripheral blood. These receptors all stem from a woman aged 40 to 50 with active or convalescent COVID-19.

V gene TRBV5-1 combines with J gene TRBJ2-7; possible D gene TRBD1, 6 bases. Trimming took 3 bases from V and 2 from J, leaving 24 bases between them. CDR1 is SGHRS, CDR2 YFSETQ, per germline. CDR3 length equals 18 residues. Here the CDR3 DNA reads TGCGCCAGCAGCTCTTCCAAATTTACAGGGACAAAAACCTACGAGCAGTACTTC. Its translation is CASSSSKFTGTKTYEQYF.

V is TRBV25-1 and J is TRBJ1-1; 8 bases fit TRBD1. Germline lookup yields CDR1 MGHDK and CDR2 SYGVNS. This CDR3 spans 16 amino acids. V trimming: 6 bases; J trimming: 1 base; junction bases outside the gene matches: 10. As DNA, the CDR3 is TGTGCCAGCAGGACGGACAGGGTATGGGGGAACACTGAAGCTTTCTTT. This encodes CASRTDRVWGNTEAFF.

The DNA for the CDR3 is TGTGCCAGCAGGGCAGGGGCCCCCTACGAGCAGTACTTC. This gives the protein CASRAGAPYEQYF. The V and J genes are TRBV2 and TRBJ2-7, with D perhaps TRBD1 (6 bases). CDR1 SNHLY and CDR2 FYNNEI come from the germline V gene. V was pared by 6 bases and J by 2 bases, with 11 bases between. The CDR3 spans 13 residues. The full variable domain, rest sourced from reference TRBV2 and TRBJ2-7, is EPEVTQTPSHQVTQMGQEVILRCVPISNHLYFYWYRQILGQKVEFLVSFYNNEISEKSEIFDDQFSVERPDGSNFTLKIRSTKLEDSAMYFCASRAGAPYEQYFGPGTRLTVT.

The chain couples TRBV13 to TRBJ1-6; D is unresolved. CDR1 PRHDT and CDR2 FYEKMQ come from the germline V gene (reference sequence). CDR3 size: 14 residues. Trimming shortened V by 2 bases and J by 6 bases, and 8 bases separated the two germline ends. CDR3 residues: CASSLRRSNSPLHF. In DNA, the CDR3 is TGTGCCAGCAGCTTACGTAGGAGTAATTCACCCCTCCACTTT.

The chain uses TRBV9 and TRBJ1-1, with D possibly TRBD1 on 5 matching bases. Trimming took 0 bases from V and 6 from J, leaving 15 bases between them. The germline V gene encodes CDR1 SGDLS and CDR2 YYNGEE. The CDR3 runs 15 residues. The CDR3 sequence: CASSVESGWFPEAFF. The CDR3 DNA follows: TGTGCCAGCAGCGTAGAATCAGGGTGGTTCCCTGAAGCTTTCTTT.

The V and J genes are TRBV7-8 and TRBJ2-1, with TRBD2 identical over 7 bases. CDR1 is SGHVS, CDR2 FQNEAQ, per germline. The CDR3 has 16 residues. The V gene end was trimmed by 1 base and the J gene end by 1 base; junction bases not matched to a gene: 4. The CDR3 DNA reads TGTGCCAGCAGCTTAGGACGGGAGGCTTCCTACAATGAGCAGTTCTTC. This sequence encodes CASSLGREASYNEQFF.

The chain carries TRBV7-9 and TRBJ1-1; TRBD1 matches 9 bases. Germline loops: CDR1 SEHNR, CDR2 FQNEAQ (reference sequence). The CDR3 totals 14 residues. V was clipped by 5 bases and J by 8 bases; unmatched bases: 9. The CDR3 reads CASSNPGQGAEAFF. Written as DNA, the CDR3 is TGTGCCAGCAGCAATCCGGGACAGGGAGCGGAAGCTTTCTTT.

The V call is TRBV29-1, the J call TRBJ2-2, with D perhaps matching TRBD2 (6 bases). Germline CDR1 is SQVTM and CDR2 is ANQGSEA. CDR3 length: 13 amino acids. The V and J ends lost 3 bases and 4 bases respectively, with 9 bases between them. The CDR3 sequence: CSVDGGVTGELFF. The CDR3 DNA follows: TGCAGCGTTGACGGGGGTGTCACCGGGGAGCTGTTTTTT.

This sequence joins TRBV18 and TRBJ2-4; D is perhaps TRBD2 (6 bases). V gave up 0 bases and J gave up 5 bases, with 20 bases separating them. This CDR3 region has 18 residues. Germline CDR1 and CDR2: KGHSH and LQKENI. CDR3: CASSPPWPSTSNQNIQYF. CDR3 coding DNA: TGTGCCAGCTCACCACCGTGGCCCTCCACTAGCAATCAAAACATTCAGTACTTC.

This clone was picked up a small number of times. In DNA form, the CDR3 reads TGTGCCAGCAGCCAACGGGGGGCGCGGGAGACCCAGTACTTC. Its translation is CASSQRGARETQYF. This chain links TRBV3-1 (or the pseudogene TRBV3-2) with TRBJ2-5; weak D call: TRBD2 (7 bases). Germline CDR1 is LGHDT and CDR2 is YNNKEL (reference sequence). The CDR3 is 14 residues long. The V end lost 2 bases, the J end lost 5 bases, and 12 bases lay between the germline ends.

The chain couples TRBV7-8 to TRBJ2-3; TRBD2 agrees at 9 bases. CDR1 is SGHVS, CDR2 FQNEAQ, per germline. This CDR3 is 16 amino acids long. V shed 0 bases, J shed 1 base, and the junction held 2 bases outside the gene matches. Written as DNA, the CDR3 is TGTGCCAGCAGCTTAGCCGCTAGCGGGGGCACAGATACGCAGTATTTT. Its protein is CASSLAASGGTDTQYF.

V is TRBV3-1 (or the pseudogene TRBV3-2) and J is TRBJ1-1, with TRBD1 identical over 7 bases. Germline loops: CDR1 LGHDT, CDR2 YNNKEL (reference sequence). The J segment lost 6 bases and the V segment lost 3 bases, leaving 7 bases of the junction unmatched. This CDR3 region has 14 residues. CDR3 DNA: TGTGCCAGCAGCCATGCCACAGGGGAGTCTGAAGCTTTCTTT. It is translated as CASSHATGESEAFF.

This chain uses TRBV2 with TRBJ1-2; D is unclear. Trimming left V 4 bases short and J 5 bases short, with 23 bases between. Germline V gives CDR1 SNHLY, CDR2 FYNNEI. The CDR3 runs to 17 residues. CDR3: CASSGSRSSPVSYGYTF. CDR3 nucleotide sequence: TGTGCCAGCAGTGGTTCTAGGTCCAGTCCCGTATCTTATGGCTACACCTTC.

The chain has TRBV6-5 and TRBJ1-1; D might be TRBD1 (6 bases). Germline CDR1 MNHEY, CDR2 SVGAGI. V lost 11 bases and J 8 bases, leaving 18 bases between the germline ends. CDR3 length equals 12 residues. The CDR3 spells CASRDTLPEAFF. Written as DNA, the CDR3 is TGTGCCTCACGGGACACCCTTCCCGAAGCTTTCTTT.

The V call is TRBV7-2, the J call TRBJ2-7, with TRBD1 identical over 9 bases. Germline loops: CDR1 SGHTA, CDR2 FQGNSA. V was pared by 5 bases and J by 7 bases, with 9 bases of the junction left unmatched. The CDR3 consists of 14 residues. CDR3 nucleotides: TGTGCCAGCAGCCCGGACAGGGGCGGGGGTGAGCAGTACTTC. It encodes CASSPDRGGGEQYF.

Written as DNA, the CDR3 is TGTGCCAGCAGTCTGTGGACAGGGAGCGCTTTCTTT. It codes for CASSLWTGSAFF. This rearrangement joins TRBV6-5 to TRBJ1-1; 8 bases are a match to TRBD1. Germline V CDR1 and CDR2: MNHEY, SVGAGI. The CDR3 is made up of 12 amino acids. Unmatched junction bases numbered 7, after V lost 5 bases and J lost 11 bases.

The CDR3, as DNA: TGTGCCACCAGTGATTCCGGGACAGGGGGCTATGGCTACACCTTC. The encoded protein is CATSDSGTGGYGYTF. This chain connects TRBV24-1 to TRBJ1-2; 11 bases map to TRBD1. The CDR3 loop spans 15 amino acids. Germline trimming cut 2 bases from V and 4 bases from J; bases unmatched to any gene: 2. CDR1 and CDR2 from the germline V gene are KGHDR and SFDVKD.

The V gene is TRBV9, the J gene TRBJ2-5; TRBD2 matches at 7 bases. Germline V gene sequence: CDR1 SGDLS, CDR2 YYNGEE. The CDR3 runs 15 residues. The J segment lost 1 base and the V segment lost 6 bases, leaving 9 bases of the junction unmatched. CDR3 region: CASNSGRGLQETQYF. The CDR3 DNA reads TGTGCCAGCAACTCAGGGAGGGGTCTCCAAGAGACCCAGTACTTC.

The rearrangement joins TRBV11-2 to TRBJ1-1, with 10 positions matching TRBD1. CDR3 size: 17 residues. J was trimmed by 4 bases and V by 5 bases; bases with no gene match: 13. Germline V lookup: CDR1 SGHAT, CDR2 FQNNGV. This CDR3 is CASSPRTGGEISTEAFF. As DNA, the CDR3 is TGTGCCAGCAGCCCCCGGACAGGGGGGGAGATTAGCACTGAAGCTTTCTTT.

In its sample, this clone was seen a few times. CDR3 loop: CASNPTSGWGNEQFF. The DNA of the CDR3 is TGTGCCAGCAACCCGACTAGCGGCTGGGGCAATGAGCAGTTCTTC. This chain connects TRBV5-4 to TRBJ2-1, with 9 bases that match TRBD2. There are 15 residues in the CDR3. Trimming at V came to 6 bases and at J to 6 bases, leaving 10 bases not matched to a gene. Per the germline V gene, CDR1 is SGHNT and CDR2 is YYREEE (reference sequence).

CDR3 sequence (DNA): TGTGCCAGCAGCTTAAACCCAGGAGCGGGGTCCTACGAGCAGTACTTC. It translates to CASSLNPGAGSYEQYF. The chain has TRBV7-3 and TRBJ2-7, with TRBD2 matching 7 bases. V shed 1 base, J shed 1 base, and the junction held 7 bases outside the gene matches. Germline V gene sequence: CDR1 SGHTA, CDR2 FQGTGA. This CDR3 has 16 residues. The whole variable domain, filled in from reference TRBV7-3 and TRBJ2-7, reads GAGVSQTPSNKVTEKGKYVELRCDPISGHTALYWYRQSLGQGPEFLIYFQGTGAADDSGLPNDRFFAVRPEGSVSTLKIQRTERGDSAVYLCASSLNPGAGSYEQYFGPGTRLTVT.

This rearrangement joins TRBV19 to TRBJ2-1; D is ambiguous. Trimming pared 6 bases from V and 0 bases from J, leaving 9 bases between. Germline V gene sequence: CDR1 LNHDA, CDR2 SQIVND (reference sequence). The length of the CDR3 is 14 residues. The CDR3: CASRSGHSYNEQFF. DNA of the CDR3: TGTGCCAGTAGAAGTGGGCACTCCTACAATGAGCAGTTCTTC.

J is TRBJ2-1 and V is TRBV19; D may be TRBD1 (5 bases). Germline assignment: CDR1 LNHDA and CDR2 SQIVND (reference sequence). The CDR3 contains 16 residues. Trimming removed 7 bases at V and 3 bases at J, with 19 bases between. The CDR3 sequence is CASMPYFGQGYNEQFF. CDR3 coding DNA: TGTGCCAGTATGCCGTATTTCGGGCAGGGCTACAATGAGCAGTTCTTC. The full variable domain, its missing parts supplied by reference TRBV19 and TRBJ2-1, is DGGITQSPKYLFRKEGQNVTLSCEQNLNHDAMYWYRQDPGQGLRLIYYSQIVNDFQKGDIAEGYSVSREKKESFPLTVTSAQKNPTAFYLCASMPYFGQGYNEQFFGPGTRLTVL.

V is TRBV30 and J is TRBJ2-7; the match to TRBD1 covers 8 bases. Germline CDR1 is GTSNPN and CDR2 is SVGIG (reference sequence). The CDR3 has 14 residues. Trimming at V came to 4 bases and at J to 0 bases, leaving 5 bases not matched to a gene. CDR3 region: CAWTLGQASYEQYF. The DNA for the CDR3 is TGTGCCTGGACCTTGGGACAGGCCTCCTACGAGCAGTACTTC.

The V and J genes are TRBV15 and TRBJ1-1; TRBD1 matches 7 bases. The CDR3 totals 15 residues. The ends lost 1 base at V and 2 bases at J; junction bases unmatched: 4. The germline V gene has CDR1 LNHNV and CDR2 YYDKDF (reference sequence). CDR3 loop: CATSRAQGSNTEAFF. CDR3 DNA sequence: TGTGCCACCAGCAGAGCACAGGGGAGCAACACTGAAGCTTTCTTT.

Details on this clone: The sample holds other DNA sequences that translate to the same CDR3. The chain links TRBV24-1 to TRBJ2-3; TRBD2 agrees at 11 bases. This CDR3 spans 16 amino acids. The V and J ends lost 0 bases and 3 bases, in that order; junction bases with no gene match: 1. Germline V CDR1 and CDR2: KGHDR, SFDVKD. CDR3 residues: CATSDLTSGSTDTQYF. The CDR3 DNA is TGTGCCACCAGTGATTTGACTAGCGGGAGTACAGATACGCAGTATTTT.

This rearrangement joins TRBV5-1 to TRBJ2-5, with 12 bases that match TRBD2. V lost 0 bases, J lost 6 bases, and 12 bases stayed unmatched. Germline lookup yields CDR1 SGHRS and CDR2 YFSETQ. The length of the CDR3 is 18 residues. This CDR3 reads CASSLASPTSGGRKTQYF. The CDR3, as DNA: TGCGCCAGCAGCTTGGCCTCTCCGACTAGCGGGGGCAGAAAGACCCAGTACTTC.

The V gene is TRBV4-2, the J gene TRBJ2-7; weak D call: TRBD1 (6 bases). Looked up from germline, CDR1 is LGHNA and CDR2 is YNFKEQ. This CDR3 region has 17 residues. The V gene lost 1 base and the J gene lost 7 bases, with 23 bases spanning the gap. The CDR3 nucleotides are TGTGCCAGCAGCCAAGTACCGCGGTGGGCAGGGGTGGATGAGCAGTACTTC. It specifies CASSQVPRWAGVDEQYF.

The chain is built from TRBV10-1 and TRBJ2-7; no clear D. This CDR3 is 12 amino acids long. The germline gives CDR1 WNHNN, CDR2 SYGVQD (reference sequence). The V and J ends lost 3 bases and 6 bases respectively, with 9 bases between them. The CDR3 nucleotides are TGCGCCAGCAGTGATTCCCTCCTCGAGCAGTACTTC. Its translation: CASSDSLLEQYF.

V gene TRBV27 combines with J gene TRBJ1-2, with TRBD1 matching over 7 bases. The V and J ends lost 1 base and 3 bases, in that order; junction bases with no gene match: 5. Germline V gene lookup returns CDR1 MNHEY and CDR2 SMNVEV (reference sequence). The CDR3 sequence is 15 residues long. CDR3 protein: CASSLLGDSDYGYTF. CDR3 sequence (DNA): TGTGCCAGCAGTTTATTAGGGGACAGCGACTATGGCTACACCTTC.

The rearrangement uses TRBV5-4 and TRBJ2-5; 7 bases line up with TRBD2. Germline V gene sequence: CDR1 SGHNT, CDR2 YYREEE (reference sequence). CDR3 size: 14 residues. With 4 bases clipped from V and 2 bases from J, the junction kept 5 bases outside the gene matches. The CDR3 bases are TGTGCCAGCAGCCGGGACTATAGTCAAGAGACCCAGTACTTC. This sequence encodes CASSRDYSQETQYF.

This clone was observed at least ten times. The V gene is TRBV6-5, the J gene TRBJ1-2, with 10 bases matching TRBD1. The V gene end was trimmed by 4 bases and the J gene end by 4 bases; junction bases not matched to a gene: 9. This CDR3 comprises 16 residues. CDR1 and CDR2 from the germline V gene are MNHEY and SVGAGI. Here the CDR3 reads CASSLGQGGFGYGYTF. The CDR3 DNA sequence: TGTGCCAGCAGTTTAGGACAGGGGGGTTTTGGCTATGGCTACACCTTC.